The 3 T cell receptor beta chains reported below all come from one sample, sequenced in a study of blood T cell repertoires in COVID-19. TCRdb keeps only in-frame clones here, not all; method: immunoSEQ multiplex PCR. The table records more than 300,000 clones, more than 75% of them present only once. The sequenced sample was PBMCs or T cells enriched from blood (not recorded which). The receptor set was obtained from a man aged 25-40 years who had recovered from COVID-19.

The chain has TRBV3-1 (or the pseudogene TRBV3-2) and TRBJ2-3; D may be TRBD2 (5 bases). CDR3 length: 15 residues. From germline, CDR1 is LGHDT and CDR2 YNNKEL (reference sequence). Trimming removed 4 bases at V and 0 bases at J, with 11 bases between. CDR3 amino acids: CASSPGSGSTDTQYF. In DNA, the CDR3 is TGTGCCAGCAGCCCTGGGAGCGGTAGCACAGATACGCAGTATTTT.

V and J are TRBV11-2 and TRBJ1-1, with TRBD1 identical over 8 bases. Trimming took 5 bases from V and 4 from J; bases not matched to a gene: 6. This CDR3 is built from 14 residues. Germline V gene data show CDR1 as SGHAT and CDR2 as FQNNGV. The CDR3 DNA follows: TGTGCCAGCAGCCCCCCAACAGGGGGCACTGAAGCTTTCTTT. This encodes CASSPPTGGTEAFF.

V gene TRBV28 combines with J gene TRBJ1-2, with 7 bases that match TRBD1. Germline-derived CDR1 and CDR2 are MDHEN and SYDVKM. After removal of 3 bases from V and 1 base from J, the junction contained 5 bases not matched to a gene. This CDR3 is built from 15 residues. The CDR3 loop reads CASSFDRDLNYGYTF. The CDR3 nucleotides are TGTGCCAGCAGTTTCGACAGGGACCTTAACTATGGCTACACCTTC.